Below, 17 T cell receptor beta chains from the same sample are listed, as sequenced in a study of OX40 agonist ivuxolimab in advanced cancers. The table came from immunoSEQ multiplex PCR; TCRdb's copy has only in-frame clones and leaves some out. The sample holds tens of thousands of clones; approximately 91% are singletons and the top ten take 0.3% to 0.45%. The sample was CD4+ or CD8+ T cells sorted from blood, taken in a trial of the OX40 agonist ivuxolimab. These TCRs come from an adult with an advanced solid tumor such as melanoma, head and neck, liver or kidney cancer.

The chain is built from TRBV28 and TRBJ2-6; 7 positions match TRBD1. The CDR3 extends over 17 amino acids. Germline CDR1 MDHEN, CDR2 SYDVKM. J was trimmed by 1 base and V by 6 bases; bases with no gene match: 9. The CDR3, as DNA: TGTGCCAGCAGCTACACAGGGGCGAGTTCTGGGGCCAACGTCCTGACTTTC. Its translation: CASSYTGASSGANVLTF.

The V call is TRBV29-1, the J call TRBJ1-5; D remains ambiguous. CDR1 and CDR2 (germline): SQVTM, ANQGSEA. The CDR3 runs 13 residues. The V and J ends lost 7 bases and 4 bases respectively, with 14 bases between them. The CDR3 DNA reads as TGCAGCGCGGGGAGCGCAGTAAATCAGCCCCAGCATTTT. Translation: CSAGSAVNQPQHF.

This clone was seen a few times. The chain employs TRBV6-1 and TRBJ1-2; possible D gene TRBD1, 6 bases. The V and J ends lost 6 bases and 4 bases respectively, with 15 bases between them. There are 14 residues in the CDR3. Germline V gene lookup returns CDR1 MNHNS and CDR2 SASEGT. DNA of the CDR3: TGTGCCAGCAGACAGGGAAGCCTGACCTATGGCTACACCTTC. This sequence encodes CASRQGSLTYGYTF.

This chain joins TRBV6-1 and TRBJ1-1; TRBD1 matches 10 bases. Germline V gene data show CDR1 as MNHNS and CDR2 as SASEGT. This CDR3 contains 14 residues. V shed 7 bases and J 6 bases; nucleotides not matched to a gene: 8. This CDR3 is CASNRQGAFPEAFF. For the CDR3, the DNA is TGTGCCAGCAATAGACAGGGGGCGTTCCCTGAAGCTTTCTTT.

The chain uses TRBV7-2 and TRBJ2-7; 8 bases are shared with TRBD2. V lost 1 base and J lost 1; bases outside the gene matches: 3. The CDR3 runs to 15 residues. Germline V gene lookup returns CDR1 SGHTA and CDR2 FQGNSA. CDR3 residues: CASSLGGTRSYEQYF. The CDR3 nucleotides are TGTGCCAGCAGCTTAGGGGGGACTAGATCCTACGAGCAGTACTTC.

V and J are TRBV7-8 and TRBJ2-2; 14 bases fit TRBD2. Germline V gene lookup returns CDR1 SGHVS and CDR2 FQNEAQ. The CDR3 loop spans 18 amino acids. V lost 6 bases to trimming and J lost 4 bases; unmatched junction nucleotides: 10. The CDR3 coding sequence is TGTGCCAGCAGACGAAGGGGACTAGCGGGAGAGGGCACCGGGGAGCTGTTTTTT. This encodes CASRRRGLAGEGTGELFF.

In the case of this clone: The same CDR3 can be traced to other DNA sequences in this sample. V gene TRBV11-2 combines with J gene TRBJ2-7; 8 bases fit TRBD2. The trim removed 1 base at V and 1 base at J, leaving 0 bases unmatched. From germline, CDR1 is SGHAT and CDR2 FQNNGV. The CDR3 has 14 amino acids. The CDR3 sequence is CASSLAGGSYEQYF. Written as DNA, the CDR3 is TGTGCCAGCAGCTTAGCGGGAGGGTCCTACGAGCAGTACTTC.

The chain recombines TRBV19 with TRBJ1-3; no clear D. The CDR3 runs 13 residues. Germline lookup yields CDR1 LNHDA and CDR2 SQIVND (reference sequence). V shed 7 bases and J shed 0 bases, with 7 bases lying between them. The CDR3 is CASNGFSGNTIYF. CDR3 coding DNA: TGTGCCAGTAACGGATTCTCTGGAAACACCATATATTTT.

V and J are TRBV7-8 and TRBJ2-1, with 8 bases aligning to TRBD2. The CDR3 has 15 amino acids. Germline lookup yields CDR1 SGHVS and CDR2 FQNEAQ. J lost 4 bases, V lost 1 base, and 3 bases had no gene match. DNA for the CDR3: TGTGCCAGCAGCTTAGGGCGGGGGGTTTACAATGAGCAGTTCTTC. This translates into CASSLGRGVYNEQFF.

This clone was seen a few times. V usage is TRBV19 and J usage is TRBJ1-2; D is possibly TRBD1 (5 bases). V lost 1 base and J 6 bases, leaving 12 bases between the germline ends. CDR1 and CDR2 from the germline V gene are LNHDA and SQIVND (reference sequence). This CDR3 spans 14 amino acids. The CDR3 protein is CASSIAAPGHGYTF. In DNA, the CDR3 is TGTGCCAGTAGTATAGCCGCCCCAGGGCATGGCTACACCTTC. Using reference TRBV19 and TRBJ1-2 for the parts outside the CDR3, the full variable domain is DGGITQSPKYLFRKEGQNVTLSCEQNLNHDAMYWYRQDPGQGLRLIYYSQIVNDFQKGDIAEGYSVSREKKESFPLTVTSAQKNPTAFYLCASSIAAPGHGYTFGSGTRLTVV.

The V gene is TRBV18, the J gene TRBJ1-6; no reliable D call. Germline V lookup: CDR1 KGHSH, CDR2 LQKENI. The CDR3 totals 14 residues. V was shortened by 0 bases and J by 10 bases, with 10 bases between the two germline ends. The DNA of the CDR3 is TGTGCCAGCTCACCACCAATCTCGCGATCACCCCTCCACTTT. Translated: CASSPPISRSPLHF.

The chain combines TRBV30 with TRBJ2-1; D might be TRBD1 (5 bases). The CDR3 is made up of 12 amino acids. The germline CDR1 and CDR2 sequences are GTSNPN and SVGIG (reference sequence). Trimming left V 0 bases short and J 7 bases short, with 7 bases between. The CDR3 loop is CAWSVGANEQFF. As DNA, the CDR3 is TGTGCCTGGAGTGTAGGGGCAAATGAGCAGTTCTTC.

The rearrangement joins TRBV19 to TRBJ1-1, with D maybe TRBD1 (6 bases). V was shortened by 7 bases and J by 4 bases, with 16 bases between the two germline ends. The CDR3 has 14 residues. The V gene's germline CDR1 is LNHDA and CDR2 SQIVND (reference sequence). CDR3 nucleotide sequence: TGTGCCAGTACCGAACAGGGTCTGGGCACTGAAGCTTTCTTT. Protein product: CASTEQGLGTEAFF.

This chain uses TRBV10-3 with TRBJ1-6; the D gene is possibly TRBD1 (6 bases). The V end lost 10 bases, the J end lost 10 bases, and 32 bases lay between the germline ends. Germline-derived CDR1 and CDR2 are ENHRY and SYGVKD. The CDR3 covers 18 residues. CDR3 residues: CATQSGGPALWYRSPLHF. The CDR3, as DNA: TGTGCCACCCAATCGGGGGGCCCGGCGCTCTGGTATAGATCACCCCTCCACTTT.

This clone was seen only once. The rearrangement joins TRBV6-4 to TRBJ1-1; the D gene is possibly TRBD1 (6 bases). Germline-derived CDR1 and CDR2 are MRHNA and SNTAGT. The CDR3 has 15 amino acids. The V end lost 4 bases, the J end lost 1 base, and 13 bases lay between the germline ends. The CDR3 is CASSADRNPNTEAFF. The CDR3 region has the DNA TGTGCCAGCAGTGCCGACAGGAACCCGAACACTGAAGCTTTCTTT.

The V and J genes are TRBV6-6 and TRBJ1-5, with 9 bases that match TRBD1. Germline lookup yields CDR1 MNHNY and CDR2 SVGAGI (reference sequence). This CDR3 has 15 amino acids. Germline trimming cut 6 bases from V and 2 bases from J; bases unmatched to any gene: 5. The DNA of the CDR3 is TGTGCCAGCAGCCTGGGACAGGGCGGCAATCAGCCCCAGCATTTT. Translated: CASSLGQGGNQPQHF.

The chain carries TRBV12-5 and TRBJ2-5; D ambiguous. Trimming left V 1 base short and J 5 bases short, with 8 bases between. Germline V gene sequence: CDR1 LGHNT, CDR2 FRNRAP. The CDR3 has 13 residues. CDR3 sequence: CASGLDPRETQYF. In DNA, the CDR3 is TGTGCTAGTGGTTTGGACCCGAGGGAGACCCAGTACTTC.